This TCR beta chain was identified in a study of T cells in Graves' hyperthyroidism and ophthalmopathy (dated by TCRdb to the late 2010s). With regard to the full study: Peripheral blood samples were taken at initial diagnosis, before any treatment was given. TCR V-J signatures able to tell the groups apart were searched for in a discovery cohort of 95 to 100 patients, of whom over 40 had Graves' ophthalmopathy and roughly 58 had stable Graves' hyperthyroidism. Prospective prediction of ophthalmopathy was tested in an independent validation cohort of about 19 hyperthyroidism patients and 17 patients who later progressed to ophthalmopathy. The 100 discovery patients were randomly split 7:3 into training and test sets. The study also compared thyroid tissue and blood T-cell repertoires from several Graves' hyperthyroidism patients. After blood sampling, hyperthyroidism patients were treated with methimazole at a starting dose of 30 mg daily, and ophthalmopathy patients were treated with high-dose intravenous methylprednisolone. TCR Vbeta CDR3 sequencing of 130 to 150 peripheral blood samples (roughly 43 ophthalmopathy, 70 to 85 hyperthyroidism and roughly 17 progressor patients) is reported in the paper.

Points the paper makes about the study in general: No statistical method was used to set the sample size in advance, and investigators knew the group allocation. In validation, the model predicted progression to ophthalmopathy with just under 71% sensitivity and 72.22% specificity, a median of about six months before onset. A 13 V-J signature model separated ophthalmopathy from stable hyperthyroidism, with 87.88% sensitivity and roughly 84% specificity in cross-validation and 80%/75% in testing. Most expanded thyroid clonotypes (frequency above 0.001) were also found in blood, which suggests that blood repertoires may mirror thyroid immune responses.

From a lookup of the germline V gene (reference sequence), CDR1 and CDR2 are DFQATT and SNEGSKA. The CDR3 runs 15 amino acids, cysteine and phenylalanine included. Only CDR3 DNA remains: 45 bases, in frame from the first base. The TCR beta CDR3 regions were amplified from the RNA transcripts. For the first round of RT-PCR on the TCR CDR3, the HTBI primer set was used together with the Qiagen OneStep RT-PCR kit. A second multiplex PCR round built the libraries, followed by size selection and purification. Sequencing of the libraries was done on an Illumina HiSeq2000 using paired-end 100 bp reads. Per the original workflow: SOAPnuke was used to process the raw data, with reads discarded if the reads contained adapters or uncalled bases, had a mean Phred below 15, or lacked an exact constant-primer or identifier match. COPE v1.2.5 was used to merge high-quality paired reads, and clonotypes were defined as unique nucleotide sequences. Clonotypes were aligned to IMGT TRBV, TRBD and TRBJ reference segments using MiTCR v1.1. Only V-J combinations with frequency above 0.0001, covering approximately 99% of repertoires, were analysed. The TCS score was defined as the ratio of F50 (clonal expansion) to E x V (chaos), calculated using BLOSUM62-based TCRdist between CDR3 peptides within each V-J. Welch's t-statistics and random forest reduced several hundred V-J features to 10 to 15, which were used in a naive Bayes classifier (R e1071). TCRdb handled the public reads itself, with Q25 trimming in fastp and clone calling in MiXCR, and kept productive beta chains. CDR3 protein duplicates are merged, each entry listing the most common genes and DNA. The V and J calls reflect TCRdb's pipeline rather than the authors' work. The sample profile shows 400,000 to 450,000 distinct CDR3 sequences; under 15% of them were found once. Roughly 13% of the sample is held by the ten biggest clonotypes.

Remarks on this clonotype: The clone's antigen remains unknown. Germline is not matched at one junction end, which may reflect a read error.

Moderately to severely active disease, a Clinical Activity Score of at least 3, a NOSPECS grade of at least 4, and a duration under 3 months were present in ophthalmopathy patients. Any patient with an uncontrolled infection, another autoimmune disease, pregnancy or lactation was excluded. Diagnoses were based on clinical symptoms, serum thyroxine and TRAb, thyroid ultrasound and orbital computed tomography. Ficoll-Paque density gradient centrifugation was used to isolate PBMCs from approximately 10 ml of fresh peripheral blood. Total RNA was extracted using Trizol reagent, and RNA quality was assessed on an Agilent 2100 Bioanalyzer.

The specimen was blood. Recombination connected TRBV20-1 to TRBJ2-5; possibly the D gene is TRBD2, per 5 matching bases. The origin of this receptor is a man aged 18-30 years with Graves' ophthalmopathy. DNA sequence: TGCAGTGCTAGAGTCAGAGGTGAGGGAGTAGAGGCCCAGTACTTC. Its translation reads: CSARVRGEGVEAQYF.